One and the same sample provided the 30 T cell receptor beta chains below, sequenced in a study of cytomegalovirus exposure and HLA in healthy donors. The PCR was carried out with 60 Vbeta primers and 13 Jbeta primers. Libraries were prepared by immunoSEQ multiplex PCR; TCRdb keeps only in-frame clonotypes and omits some of them. This table has about 200,000 clones, around 77% appearing once. Material: PBMCs. The source of these receptors is a woman under 40 in good health and CMV-seronegative.

In regard to this clone: The junction departs from the called germline gene at one end, perhaps through a read error. The chain couples TRBV2 to TRBJ2-1; D unclear. From germline, CDR1 is SNHLY and CDR2 FYNNEI. The CDR3 length is 14 residues. CDR3 nucleotide sequence: TGTGCCAGCAGGGAAGCCAGCTCCTACAATGAGCAGTTCTTC. This gives the protein CASREASSYNEQFF.

J is TRBJ2-7 and V is TRBV9; 11 positions agree with TRBD1. CDR1 is SGDLS, CDR2 YYNGEE, per germline. V was clipped by 3 bases and J by 3 bases; unmatched bases: 2. The length of the CDR3 is 14 residues. The CDR3 nucleotides are TGTGCCAGCAGCGCCGGGACAGGGGGCTACGAGCAGTACTTC. Its protein product is CASSAGTGGYEQYF.

This clone is deemed large. This chain joins TRBV5-4 and TRBJ2-7, with D maybe TRBD1 (5 bases). The CDR3 contains 13 residues. V was pared by 0 bases and J by 3 bases, with 7 bases between. Germline CDR1 reads SGHNT; CDR2 reads YYREEE (reference sequence). CDR3 region: CASSLEDSYEQYF. Written as DNA, the CDR3 is TGTGCCAGCAGCTTGGAAGACAGCTACGAGCAGTACTTC.

CDR3 nucleotides: TGTGCCAGCACCTGGGGGCAGGGAGAGACCCAGTACTTC. It yields the protein CASTWGQGETQYF. The chain has TRBV28 and TRBJ2-5; possibly TRBD1 for D (6 bases). Germline CDR1 is MDHEN and CDR2 is SYDVKM. The CDR3 sequence is 13 residues long. With 7 bases removed from V and 4 bases from J, the gap between germline ends came to 13 bases.

The chain couples TRBV7-3 to TRBJ1-1; possible D gene TRBD1, 6 bases. The CDR3 covers 13 residues. Germline CDR1 is SGHTA and CDR2 is FQGTGA. Trimming cost V 8 bases and J 3 bases, with 13 bases left between them. In nucleotides, the CDR3 is TGTGCCAGCGGTATGGACAGTTACACTGAAGCTTTCTTT. Translated: CASGMDSYTEAFF.

The V and J genes are TRBV9 and TRBJ2-2, with 9 positions matching TRBD1. The CDR3 is 15 amino acids. J gave up 4 bases and V 1 base, and 2 bases lay outside the gene matches. The V gene's germline CDR1 is SGDLS and CDR2 YYNGEE. This chain's CDR3 is CASSVRTGATGELFF. The CDR3 region has the DNA TGTGCCAGCAGCGTAAGGACAGGGGCCACCGGGGAGCTGTTTTTT.

With respect to this clone: Its ends do not fully match the called genes, so a read error is possible. The chain joins TRBV10-1 to TRBJ2-3; possible D gene TRBD2, 5 bases. The CDR3 totals 15 residues. The germline gives CDR1 WNHNN, CDR2 SYGVQD (reference sequence). CDR3 nucleotide sequence: TGCGCCAGCAGTGAGTCGAGGCCTAGCAGAGATACGCAGTATTTT. It specifies CASSESRPSRDTQYF.

V gene TRBV5-1 combines with J gene TRBJ2-7; D may be TRBD2 (6 bases). Trimming took off 2 bases at V and 5 bases at J, with 14 bases between the two ends. Germline loops: CDR1 SGHRS, CDR2 YFSETQ. This CDR3 is 14 amino acids long. CDR3: CASSFSGLVDEQYF. The DNA for the CDR3 is TGCGCCAGCAGCTTTAGCGGCTTAGTAGACGAGCAGTACTTC.

A remark on this clone: Other DNA sequences from this sample encode an identical CDR3 as well. The chain is built from TRBV18 and TRBJ1-3; 7 positions agree with TRBD1. The junction had 6 bases not matched to a gene; V was cut back by 4 bases and J by 0 bases. The CDR3 spans 16 residues. Germline values: CDR1 KGHSH, CDR2 LQKENI. The CDR3 DNA reads as TGTGCCAGCTCACAGCCCGGACAGGACTCTGGAAACACCATATATTTT. Amino acid sequence: CASSQPGQDSGNTIYF.

This rearrangement joins TRBV6-5 to TRBJ2-7; 8 bases are a match to TRBD2. Germline V gives CDR1 MNHEY, CDR2 SVGAGI. The ends lost 2 bases at V and 5 bases at J; junction bases unmatched: 5. The CDR3 covers 14 residues. CDR3 coding DNA: TGTGCCAGCAGTTACGGGAGCGGGAGTAACGAGCAGTACTTC. Amino acid sequence: CASSYGSGSNEQYF.

In this sample, this clone turned up a few times. This chain links TRBV7-9 with TRBJ2-1, with unresolved D. There are 12 residues in the CDR3. The germline gives CDR1 SEHNR, CDR2 FQNEAQ (reference sequence). Trimming removed 5 bases at V and 7 bases at J, with 9 bases between. The DNA for the CDR3 is TGTGCCAGCAGCCGGTCGATTAATGAGCAGTTCTTC. Its translation: CASSRSINEQFF.

This clone was seen only once. The genes are TRBV2 and TRBJ2-3; 8 bases are shared with TRBD2. Germline CDR1 and CDR2: SNHLY and FYNNEI. This CDR3 comprises 16 residues. V shed 9 bases and J 3 bases; nucleotides not matched to a gene: 14. In nucleotides, the CDR3 is TGTGCCAGTCGCATGGAAGCTAGCGGGTTGACAGATACGCAGTATTTT. Amino acids: CASRMEASGLTDTQYF.

This chain connects TRBV7-3 to TRBJ2-5; 8 bases are a match to TRBD2. The V gene end was trimmed by 4 bases and the J gene end by 5 bases; junction bases not matched to a gene: 6. Germline-derived CDR1 and CDR2 are SGHTA and FQGTGA. The CDR3 totals 14 residues. CDR3 sequence (DNA): TGTGCCAGCAGCTCCCACGGGGGGGACGAGACCCAGTACTTC. Protein product: CASSSHGGDETQYF.

The chain recombines TRBV19 with TRBJ2-5; 11 bases are shared with TRBD2. The CDR3 contains 18 residues. The V gene's germline CDR1 is LNHDA and CDR2 SQIVND (reference sequence). Trimming at V came to 5 bases and at J to 5 bases, leaving 16 bases not matched to a gene. Here the CDR3 reads CASSPGTSGRAFRETQYF. CDR3 bases: TGTGCCAGTAGTCCCGGGACTAGCGGTCGGGCTTTCCGGGAGACCCAGTACTTC.

The rearrangement links TRBV6-5 to TRBJ2-7, with 10 nucleotides matching TRBD1. The CDR3 is made up of 14 amino acids. V lost 7 bases and J lost 3; bases outside the gene matches: 6. Germline V lookup: CDR1 MNHEY, CDR2 SVGAGI. CDR3 DNA sequence: TGTGCCAGCACCACCGGGACAGGGGTCTACGAGCAGTACTTC. Its protein product is CASTTGTGVYEQYF.

This clone has just a few counts. The genes are TRBV6-5 and TRBJ1-1, with D unresolved. V lost 0 bases and J lost 1, with 6 bases in between. This CDR3 is 14 amino acids long. CDR1 is MNHEY, CDR2 SVGAGI, per germline. The CDR3 spells CASSYSIRNTEAFF. The CDR3 DNA is TGTGCCAGCAGTTACTCAATCAGGAACACTGAAGCTTTCTTT.

This chain uses TRBV2 with TRBJ2-3; 7 nucleotides align to TRBD2. Germline V lookup: CDR1 SNHLY, CDR2 FYNNEI. Trimming removed 7 bases from V and 4 bases from J; junction bases left unmatched: 11. There are 15 residues in the CDR3. CDR3 amino acids: CASMGGLTSADTQYF. CDR3 coding DNA: TGTGCCAGCATGGGGGGACTAACCTCGGCAGATACGCAGTATTTT.

The V call is TRBV9, the J call TRBJ1-2, with a possible D match to TRBD1 (5 bases). With 0 bases removed from V and 8 bases from J, the gap between germline ends came to 14 bases. CDR1 and CDR2 from the germline V gene are SGDLS and YYNGEE. CDR3 length: 14 residues. Here the CDR3 DNA reads TGTGCCAGCAGCGTAGAAGGCGCAGGGCCGGGCTACACCTTC. Its translation: CASSVEGAGPGYTF.

This chain uses TRBV23-1 with TRBJ2-5, with a tentative D call TRBD2 (5 bases). TRBV23-1 has ORF status, its function being uncertain. CDR3 length: 16 residues. Trimming removed 7 bases at V and 4 bases at J, with 22 bases between. The CDR3 here is CASNISRVVLRETQYF. As DNA, the CDR3 is TGCGCCAGCAACATTTCGAGGGTGGTTTTAAGAGAGACCCAGTACTTC.

This chain uses TRBV2 with TRBJ1-6; the match to TRBD1 covers 7 bases. CDR3 length: 16 amino acids. From germline, CDR1 is SNHLY and CDR2 FYNNEI. The trim removed 6 bases at V and 5 bases at J, leaving 10 bases unmatched. The chain's CDR3 is CASRAMRQGNNSPLHF. The CDR3 nucleotides read TGTGCCAGCAGGGCTATGCGACAGGGCAATAATTCACCCCTCCACTTT.

The rearrangement uses TRBV5-8 and TRBJ2-5; 7 nucleotides align to TRBD1. V was pared by 1 base and J by 4 bases, with 10 bases of the junction left unmatched. CDR3 length: 16 amino acids. Germline CDR1 is SGHTS and CDR2 is YDEGEE. The CDR3 DNA reads TGTGCCAGCAGCTTGATCCGACAGGGTGGGGCAGAGACCCAGTACTTC. Its translation is CASSLIRQGGAETQYF. The entire variable domain, with the rest obtained from reference TRBV5-8 and TRBJ2-5, is as follows: EAGVTQSPTHLIKTRGQQATLRCSPISGHTSVYWYQQALGLGLQFLLWYDEGEERNRGNFPPRFSGRQFPNYSSELNVNALELEDSALYLCASSLIRQGGAETQYFGPGTRLLVL.

This chain connects TRBV7-9 to TRBJ1-6; tentative D call: TRBD1 (6 bases). The germline V gene encodes CDR1 SEHNR and CDR2 FQNEAQ (reference sequence). CDR3 length equals 15 residues. V was clipped by 1 base and J by 9 bases, with 13 bases between them. The DNA of the CDR3 is TGTGCCAGCAGCTTAGTTCAGGGGCCAGGTTCACCCCTCCACTTT. This translates into CASSLVQGPGSPLHF.

The rearrangement links TRBV5-1 to TRBJ1-1, with D tentatively TRBD1 (6 bases). V shed 0 bases and J shed 7 bases, with 16 bases lying between them. Per the germline V gene, CDR1 is SGHRS and CDR2 is YFSETQ. This CDR3 contains 15 residues. The DNA of the CDR3 is TGCGCCAGCAGCTTGGAAGGTACAGGGCCGATTGAAGCTTTCTTT. Translating gives CASSLEGTGPIEAFF.

This rearrangement joins TRBV7-8 to TRBJ2-5, with 8 bases fitting TRBD2. Germline V gives CDR1 SGHVS, CDR2 FQNEAQ. The CDR3 runs to 14 residues. Trimming at V came to 5 bases and at J to 5 bases, leaving 7 bases not matched to a gene. The CDR3 nucleotides read TGTGCCAGCAGCCTGAGCGGGAGTGGGGAGACCCAGTACTTC. It specifies CASSLSGSGETQYF.

V is TRBV7-9 and J is TRBJ2-1; D unresolved. CDR1 is SEHNR and CDR2 is FQNEAQ in the germline V gene (reference sequence). Trimming shortened V by 0 bases and J by 9 bases, and 6 bases separated the two germline ends. CDR3 length: 12 residues. Written as DNA, the CDR3 is TGTGCCAGCAGCTTAGCGAGTCGTGAGCAGTTCTTC. It translates to CASSLASREQFF.

Turning to this clone: One end of the junction varies from germline; a read error may be responsible. The V call is TRBV7-7, the J call TRBJ2-5; possible D gene TRBD2, 5 bases. The CDR3 length is 13 residues. The V gene's germline CDR1 is SSHAT and CDR2 FNYEAQ (reference sequence). CDR3 DNA: TGTGCTAGCAGCTCGGACTGGCAAGAGACCCAGTACTTC. This gives the protein CASSSDWQETQYF.

This chain uses TRBV4-2 with TRBJ1-6, with TRBD1 matching 7 bases. J lost 7 bases, V lost 4 bases, and 7 bases had no gene match. The CDR3 contains 15 residues. CDR1 LGHNA and CDR2 YNFKEQ come from the germline V gene. The CDR3 spells CASSRDRERNSPLHF. The CDR3 coding sequence is TGTGCCAGCAGCCGCGACAGGGAGCGGAATTCACCCCTCCACTTT.

The rearrangement joins TRBV6-4 to TRBJ1-5; no definite D call. CDR3 length equals 15 residues. Trimming cost V 2 bases and J 0 bases, with 8 bases left between them. Germline values: CDR1 MRHNA, CDR2 SNTAGT. Written as DNA, the CDR3 is TGTGCCAGCAGTGACGGGCCTAATAGCAATCAGCCCCAGCATTTT. Translation: CASSDGPNSNQPQHF.

The chain uses TRBV2 and TRBJ2-2; 7 bases agree with TRBD1. The V segment lost 5 bases and the J segment 7 bases; nucleotides outside the gene matches: 7. CDR1 SNHLY and CDR2 FYNNEI come from the germline V gene. There are 14 residues in the CDR3. CDR3 in DNA: TGTGCCAGCAGTCAGATACAGGGGATCGGGGAGCTGTTTTTT. Its translation: CASSQIQGIGELFF.

The chain carries TRBV4-1 and TRBJ1-5; TRBD1 is a possible D gene (5 bases). Per the germline V gene, CDR1 is MGHRA and CDR2 is YSYEKL. V lost 0 bases and J lost 7, with 13 bases in between. The CDR3 loop spans 15 amino acids. CDR3 amino acids: CASSQEGPGGQPQHF. CDR3 in DNA: TGCGCCAGCAGCCAAGAGGGACCCGGAGGGCAGCCCCAGCATTTT.